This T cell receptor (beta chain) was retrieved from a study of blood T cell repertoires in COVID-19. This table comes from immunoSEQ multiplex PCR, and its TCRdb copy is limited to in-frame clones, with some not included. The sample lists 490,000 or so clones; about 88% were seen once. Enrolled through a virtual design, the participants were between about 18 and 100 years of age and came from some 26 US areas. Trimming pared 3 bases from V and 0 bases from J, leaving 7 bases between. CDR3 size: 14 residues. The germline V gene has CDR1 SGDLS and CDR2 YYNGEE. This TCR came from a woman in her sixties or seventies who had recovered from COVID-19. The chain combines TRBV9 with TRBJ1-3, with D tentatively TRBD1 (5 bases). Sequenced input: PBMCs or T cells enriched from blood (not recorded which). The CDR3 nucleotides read TGTGCCAGCAGCGGACAGCTCTCTGGAAACACCATATATTTT. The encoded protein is CASSGQLSGNTIYF.